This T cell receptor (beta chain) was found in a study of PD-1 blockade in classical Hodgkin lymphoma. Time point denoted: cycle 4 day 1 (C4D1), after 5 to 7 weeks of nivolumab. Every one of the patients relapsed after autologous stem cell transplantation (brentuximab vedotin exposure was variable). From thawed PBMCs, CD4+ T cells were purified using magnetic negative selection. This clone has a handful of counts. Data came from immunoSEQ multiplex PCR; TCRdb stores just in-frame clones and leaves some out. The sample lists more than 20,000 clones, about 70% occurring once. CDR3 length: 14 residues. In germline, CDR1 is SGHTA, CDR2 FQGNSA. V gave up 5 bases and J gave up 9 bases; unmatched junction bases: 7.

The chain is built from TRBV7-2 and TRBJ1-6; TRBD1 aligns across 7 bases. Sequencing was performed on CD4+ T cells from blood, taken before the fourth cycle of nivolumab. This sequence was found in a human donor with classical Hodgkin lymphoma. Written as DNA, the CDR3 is TGTGCCAGCAGCCTGACAGGGCTCCGTTCACCCCTCCACTTT. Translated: CASSLTGLRSPLHF.